The entry that follows covers one TCR beta chain sequence. This clonotype has more than one count but fewer than ten. Its specific antigen is unknown. Per-base quality was not reported, and no clone a single base away is much larger than it. Sequencing took place on an Illumina HiSeq 2500. Quantitative 5'-RACE with molecular barcodes was used to prepare TCR beta libraries. In the paper's pipeline: A new computational method, built on a probabilistic model of VDJ rearrangement, was used to identify disease-linked TCR variants. The public reads were reanalyzed by TCRdb: fastp trimming at Q25, MiXCR alignment, in-frame beta chains only. Rows are unified per CDR3 protein, each entry keeping the most common DNA and genes. TCRdb, not the authors, supplied the V and J calls. In all, the sample holds fewer than 400,000 distinct CDR3 sequences, and roughly 14% of those were seen once. The ten largest clones capture roughly 1.1% of the sample.

The record originates from a study of CD8 T cells in ankylosing spondylitis (dated by TCRdb to about 2017). In the study overall: The study set out to find disease-linked TCR variants by profiling T cell receptor beta repertoires in ankylosing spondylitis patients and healthy donors. Peripheral blood was sampled, and synovial fluid was also collected from ankylosing spondylitis patients. The whole study cohort included 95 to 130 healthy donors and roughly 24 ankylosing spondylitis patients.

The germline V gene sets CDR1 to SGDLS and CDR2 to YYNGEE. Trimming removed 2 bases from V and 2 bases from J; the gene matches leave 2 bases unexplained. The CDR3 sequence holds 16 residues, the cysteine and phenylalanine included. The sequence is cut down to CDR3 DNA, 48 bases in frame from base 1. The study at large found these results: The disease-linked clones had a CD8+ phenotype and were found at relatively low frequencies in peripheral blood. A TCR beta motif made up of eight highly homologous amino acid variants appeared to be characteristic of blood from ankylosing spondylitis patients. Some motif variants had previously been reported in the synovial fluid and blood of reactive arthritis patients, which suggests shared mechanisms of disease initiation. Significant enrichment of the disease-linked clones was reported in matched synovial fluid samples from ankylosing spondylitis patients.

The origin of this receptor is a male donor with ankylosing spondylitis or in good health (not recorded which). The chain links TRBV9 with TRBJ2-1; 12 of the junction bases match TRBD2. What was sequenced was blood, either unsorted or a sorted T cell fraction (not recorded which). The CDR3 sequence is CASSVTSGRTYNEQFF. The base sequence is TGTGCCAGCAGCGTCACTAGCGGGAGGACCTACAATGAGCAGTTCTTC. This CDR3, with the reference TRBV9 and TRBJ2-1 proteins standing in past its ends, gives the full variable domain DSGVTQTPKHLITATGQRVTLRCSPRSGDLSVYWYQQSLDQGLQFLIQYYNGEERAKGNILERFSAQQFPDLHSELNLSSLELGDSALYFCASSVTSGRTYNEQFFGPGTRLTVL.